This T cell receptor beta chain appears in the sequencing data of a study of memory B cells and T cells in multiple sclerosis (dated by TCRdb to the late 2010s). About the investigation overall: In multiple sclerosis patients, the study set the TCR beta repertoires of autoproliferating peripheral T cells against those of T cells infiltrating brain lesions. TCR sequencing involved a couple of multiple sclerosis patients from whom brain lesions at autopsy or brain-infiltrating cells from biopsy were available.

Study-level results and caveats: Because clone-set sizes varied across compartments, the counts of shared clonotypes were affected, making normalization necessary.

The immunoSEQ Platform was used to amplify TCRbeta CDR3 regions from extracted genomic DNA. Multiplex PCR, high-throughput sequencing and a vendor bioinformatics pipeline were combined in the immunoSEQ assay. Per the source publication's procedure: After discarding non-productive sequences and any CDR3s under 4 amino acids in length, clonotype frequencies were recalculated for each sample. In immunoSEQ Analyzer 2.0, shared clonotypes were identified as identical CDR3 amino acid, V gene and J gene sequences. Repertoire overlap was normalized by dividing shared clonotype counts by the product of both clone-set sizes, with the result scaled by 1000 into arbitrary units. The immuneACCESS repertoire file appears here via TCRdb, limited to in-frame rearrangements. These files lack a portion of the clones; in checked studies, under half of the deficit traces to unresolved V genes, and the cause of the others is not known. The DNA was the basis for D and trimming; V, J and clone size are from that table. The sample contains approximately 32,000 clones, roughly 83% of them found a single time. Roughly 3% of the sample comes from the top ten.

On this clone itself: No cognate antigen has been identified for it. No clone much larger than this one lies a single base away; base qualities are absent.

Autoproliferating (CFSEdim) and non-proliferating (CFSEhi) T cell fractions were sequenced separately after stimulus-free culture of CFSE-labeled PBMCs. In total, more than 45 million CFSE-labeled PBMCs were cultured without stimulus for six to eight days, after which replicate wells were pooled. PBMCs were labeled with approximately 0.5 uM CFSE and cultured in serum-free AIM-V medium without exogenous stimuli. PBMCs were isolated by Ficoll density gradient centrifugation and cryopreserved before use. Using a FACSAria III, live 7-AAD-negative cells were sorted, then washed with PBS and stored frozen at -80 degrees C as dry pellets. Trimming accounts for 1 base at V and 3 bases at J, while the number of junction bases matched to no gene is 6. The germline V gene gives CDR1 as SGHTA and CDR2 as FQGNSA. There are 16 amino acids in the CDR3, from cysteine to phenylalanine inclusive. The DNA shown is the 48-base CDR3, in frame from base 1.

Sequenced sample: PBMCs from blood kept in culture. The chain couples TRBV7-2 to TRBJ2-1; 7 junctional bases match TRBD2. This clonotype originated in a human donor with multiple sclerosis. CDR3 loop: CASSLVGAGLYNEQFF. The nucleotide sequence reads TGTGCCAGCAGCTTAGTAGGAGCGGGACTCTACAATGAGCAGTTCTTC.